These 21 T cell receptor beta chains share one sample of origin, sequenced in a study of liver allograft versus peripheral blood T cells. As for the study in general: The study compared liver allograft T cell receptor repertoires against peripheral blood repertoires of liver transplant recipients.

TCRdb redid the calling of the reads with MiXCR, one entry per CDR3 protein. The data contain around 15,000 distinct CDR3 sequences, roughly a fifth of them seen just once; the ten biggest clones take up 10% to 15%. Receptors were obtained from a human patient who had a liver transplant. Some of the T cells might come from the graft donor.

This clonotype was seen a few times. The chain carries TRBV27 and TRBJ2-1; TRBD2 aligns across 15 bases. The ends lost 5 bases at V and 6 bases at J; junction bases unmatched: 8. The CDR3 length is 17 residues. Germline CDR1 and CDR2: MNHEY and SMNVEV (reference sequence). CDR3 residues: CASSQGLAGGPGNEQFF. The CDR3 DNA follows: TGTGCCAGCAGTCAAGGACTAGCGGGGGGGCCGGGCAATGAGCAGTTCTTC.

As regards this clonotype: It may be a read error: a sequence one base away is much more abundant. The chain carries TRBV6-5 and TRBJ2-3, with 10 bases fitting TRBD2. Germline trimming cut 0 bases from V and 6 bases from J; bases unmatched to any gene: 3. The CDR3 is made up of 15 amino acids. The germline V gene has CDR1 MNHEY and CDR2 SVGAGI. CDR3 loop: CASSYSPSGSDTQYF. The CDR3 bases are TGTGCCAGCAGTTACTCGCCTAGCGGGAGTGATACGCAGTATTTT.

In its sample, this clonotype was seen many times. The CDR3, as DNA: TGTGCCACCAGCAGGACAGGGATGAACACTGAAGCTTTCTTT. Translation: CATSRTGMNTEAFF. This sequence joins TRBV15 and TRBJ1-1, with 7 bases fitting TRBD1. V lost 3 bases to trimming and J lost 0 bases; unmatched junction nucleotides: 1. CDR1 and CDR2 (germline): LNHNV, YYDKDF (reference sequence). The length of the CDR3 is 14 residues. Together with reference TRBV15 and TRBJ1-1, the CDR3 gives the full variable domain: DAMVIQNPRYQVTQFGKPVTLSCSQTLNHNVMYWYQQKSSQAPKLLFHYYDKDFNNEADTPDNFQSRRPNTSFCFLDIRSPGLGDTAMYLCATSRTGMNTEAFFGQGTRLTVV.

Ten or more counts support this clonotype. V is TRBV6-6 and J is TRBJ2-1; perhaps TRBD2 as D (5 bases). CDR1 and CDR2 (germline): MNHNY, SVGAGI (reference sequence). This CDR3 comprises 16 residues. The V gene lost 7 bases and the J gene lost 7 bases, with 23 bases spanning the gap. The CDR3 region is CASTFSTQASGNEQFF. The DNA of the CDR3 is TGTGCCAGCACTTTCTCGACCCAGGCGTCGGGGAATGAGCAGTTCTTC.

This clonotype was found a few times. The rearrangement joins TRBV6-2 or TRBV6-3 to TRBJ2-5; D gene unclear. The V gene lost 6 bases and the J gene lost 0 bases, with 17 bases spanning the gap. This CDR3 has 16 residues. Per germline, CDR1 MNHEY and CDR2 SVGEGT. CDR3 sequence reads: CASRRRPTSDQETQYF. The CDR3 nucleotides read TGTGCCAGCAGGAGAAGGCCAACATCCGACCAAGAGACCCAGTACTTC.

By share, this clonotype ranks as medium-sized. This chain links TRBV6-6 with TRBJ1-1, with D perhaps TRBD1 (5 bases). Between the trimmed V and J ends, which lost 2 bases and 1 base, there was a span of 8 bases. Germline lookup yields CDR1 MNHNY and CDR2 SVGAGI (reference sequence). The CDR3 sequence is 14 residues long. For the CDR3, the DNA is TGTGCCAGCAGTTACCGGGGGAGGAACACTGAAGCTTTCTTT. This codes for CASSYRGRNTEAFF.

The table lists this clonotype with a few counts. The rearrangement uses TRBV11-2 and TRBJ1-5; unclear D gene. The ends were cut back, 5 bases at V and 7 bases at J, with 12 bases in the middle. The CDR3 has 13 residues. The germline V gene has CDR1 SGHAT and CDR2 FQNNGV. The CDR3 is CASSPGDRQPQHF. In DNA form, the CDR3 reads TGTGCCAGCAGCCCCGGGGATAGACAGCCCCAGCATTTT. The entire variable domain, with the rest obtained from reference TRBV11-2 and TRBJ1-5, is as follows: EAGVAQSPRYKIIEKRQSVAFWCNPISGHATLYWYQQILGQGPKLLIQFQNNGVVDDSQLPKDRFSAERLKGVDSTLKIQPAKLEDSAVYLCASSPGDRQPQHFGDGTRLSIL.

There are a few counts of this clonotype. The CDR3 reads CASSSTAPDTQYF. In nucleotides, the CDR3 is TGTGCCAGTTCCTCGACAGCCCCGGATACGCAGTATTTT. The chain couples TRBV5-6 to TRBJ2-3, with TRBD1 as a possible D gene (5 bases). Looked up from germline, CDR1 is SGHDT and CDR2 is YYEEEE. There are 13 residues in the CDR3. V was cut by 8 bases and J by 6 bases, with 16 bases left in between.

The sample holds many counts of this clonotype. This chain links TRBV7-2 with TRBJ1-1; no definite D call. Germline V CDR1 and CDR2: SGHTA, FQGNSA. V lost 5 bases, J lost 5 bases, and 9 bases lay in between. The CDR3 is 12 residues long. Here the CDR3 DNA reads TGTGCCAGCAGCCCCGCACGGACTGAAGCTTTCTTT. It codes for CASSPARTEAFF.

V gene TRBV14 combines with J gene TRBJ2-7; TRBD2 matches at 7 bases. Germline V lookup: CDR1 SGHDN, CDR2 FVKESK. Losses at the gene ends were 3 bases for V and 0 bases for J; bases not matched to a gene: 2. This CDR3 is built from 14 residues. The chain's CDR3 is CASSQAGVSYEQYF. CDR3 sequence (DNA): TGTGCCAGCAGCCAGGCGGGGGTCTCCTACGAGCAGTACTTC.

Worth noting for this clonotype: A much more abundant neighbour one base away suggests this may be a read error. This chain joins TRBV6-5 and TRBJ2-2, with D possibly matching TRBD1 (6 bases). The CDR3 length is 13 residues. CDR1 and CDR2 from the germline V gene are MNHEY and SVGAGI. The CDR3 DNA reads TGTGTCAGCGAGGGGGTGGACGCCGGGGAGCTGTTTTTT. Translating it yields CVSEGVDAGELFF.

This clonotype came up many times. CDR3 bases: TGTGCCACCAGCAGAGATGGCGGGAATTTGGGCGAGCAGTACTTC. Encoded protein: CATSRDGGNLGEQYF. The chain is built from TRBV15 and TRBJ2-7; a possible D gene is TRBD2 (6 bases). This CDR3 contains 15 residues. Germline V lookup: CDR1 LNHNV, CDR2 YYDKDF (reference sequence). The V end lost 0 bases, the J end lost 6 bases, and 15 bases lay between the germline ends.

Only a few counts were recorded for this clonotype. The J gene is TRBJ2-1, the V gene TRBV29-1; TRBD2 aligns across 9 bases. CDR3 length: 16 residues. V lost 5 bases to trimming and J lost 6 bases; unmatched junction nucleotides: 14. Germline V gene lookup returns CDR1 SQVTM and CDR2 ANQGSEA. CDR3 region: CSVRGAGGGSPNEQFF. The DNA of the CDR3 is TGCAGCGTTAGGGGTGCGGGGGGGGGGTCCCCCAATGAGCAGTTCTTC.

This clonotype was counted once. This sequence may be a read error, since a much larger clone differs from it by one base. V gene TRBV15 combines with J gene TRBJ2-2; no reliable D call. The germline gives CDR1 LNHNV, CDR2 YYDKDF (reference sequence). This CDR3 has 14 amino acids. CDR3 region: CVTSRTRQAGELFF. CDR3 DNA sequence: TGTGTCACCAGCAGAACCCGACAAGCCGGGGAGCTGTTTTTT.

This chain joins TRBV10-3 and TRBJ1-5; D call uncertain. CDR1 is ENHRY and CDR2 is SYGVKD in the germline V gene. This CDR3 spans 12 amino acids. Trimming took 0 bases from V and 7 from J, leaving 4 bases between them. CDR3 nucleotide sequence: TGTGCCATCAGTGAGTCTCGGCAGCCCCAGCATTTT. This gives the protein CAISESRQPQHF.

This clonotype was seen more than once but under ten times. The chain carries TRBV6-6 and TRBJ1-6; 10 nucleotides line up with TRBD1. CDR3 length equals 15 residues. Trimming took 5 bases from V and 6 from J; bases not matched to a gene: 4. CDR1 is MNHNY, CDR2 SVGAGI, per germline (reference sequence). The CDR3 protein is CASSRQGAGNSPLHF. CDR3 nucleotides: TGTGCCAGCAGTCGACAGGGGGCGGGTAATTCACCCCTCCACTTT.

The rearrangement links TRBV19 to TRBJ2-3, with D unclear. CDR1 and CDR2 from the germline V gene are LNHDA and SQIVND (reference sequence). The V end was cut by 4 bases, the J end by 7 bases, with 9 bases between. The CDR3 runs to 12 residues. This CDR3 is CASSNQAYTQYF. The CDR3 DNA follows: TGTGCCAGTAGTAATCAGGCTTATACGCAGTATTTT. Looking up the rest from reference TRBV19 and TRBJ2-3 gives the full variable domain: DGGITQSPKYLFRKEGQNVTLSCEQNLNHDAMYWYRQDPGQGLRLIYYSQIVNDFQKGDIAEGYSVSREKKESFPLTVTSAQKNPTAFYLCASSNQAYTQYFGPGTRLTVL.

J is TRBJ1-3 and V is TRBV5-6; no clear D gene. Trimming took off 2 bases at V and 0 bases at J, with 9 bases between the two ends. The CDR3 spans 15 residues. The V gene's germline CDR1 is SGHDT and CDR2 YYEEEE. This CDR3 is CASSFSPGSGNTIYF. The CDR3 nucleotides read TGTGCCAGCAGCTTTTCCCCCGGCTCTGGAAACACCATATATTTT.

This clonotype is categorized as medium-sized. The chain uses TRBV7-9 and TRBJ1-6; D unclear. CDR1 and CDR2 (germline): SEHNR, FQNEAQ (reference sequence). The CDR3 has 14 residues. Deletions cut 5 bases from V and 8 bases from J, with 13 bases between. CDR3 sequence reads: CASSPGSGDSPLHF. Here the CDR3 DNA reads TGTGCCAGCAGCCCGGGGTCAGGAGATTCACCCCTCCACTTT.

This sequence joins TRBV5-6 and TRBJ2-5; TRBD1 might be the D (5 bases). Trimming stripped 4 bases from V and 3 bases from J, with 13 bases between. Germline V gene sequence: CDR1 SGHDT, CDR2 YYEEEE. The CDR3 runs to 14 residues. CDR3 residues: CASSRGLGEETQYF. In DNA, the CDR3 is TGTGCCAGCAGCCGTGGGCTAGGGGAAGAGACCCAGTACTTC. Full variable domain (rest looked up from reference TRBV5-6 and TRBJ2-5): DAGVTQSPTHLIKTRGQQVTLRCSPKSGHDTVSWYQQALGQGPQFIFQYYEEEERQRGNFPDRFSGHQFPNYSSELNVNALLLGDSALYLCASSRGLGEETQYFGPGTRLLVL.

This clonotype appeared a few times. J is TRBJ1-5 and V is TRBV5-6; maybe TRBD1 (5 bases). Germline lookup yields CDR1 SGHDT and CDR2 YYEEEE. This CDR3 spans 16 amino acids. Trimming stripped 0 bases from V and 7 bases from J, with 17 bases between. The CDR3 region has the DNA TGTGCCAGCAGCTTGGGGCAGGGCCGACTTAACCAGCCCCAGCATTTT. Translated: CASSLGQGRLNQPQHF. Filled out from reference TRBV5-6 and TRBJ1-5, the complete variable domain reads DAGVTQSPTHLIKTRGQQVTLRCSPKSGHDTVSWYQQALGQGPQFIFQYYEEEERQRGNFPDRFSGHQFPNYSSELNVNALLLGDSALYLCASSLGQGRLNQPQHFGDGTRLSIL.